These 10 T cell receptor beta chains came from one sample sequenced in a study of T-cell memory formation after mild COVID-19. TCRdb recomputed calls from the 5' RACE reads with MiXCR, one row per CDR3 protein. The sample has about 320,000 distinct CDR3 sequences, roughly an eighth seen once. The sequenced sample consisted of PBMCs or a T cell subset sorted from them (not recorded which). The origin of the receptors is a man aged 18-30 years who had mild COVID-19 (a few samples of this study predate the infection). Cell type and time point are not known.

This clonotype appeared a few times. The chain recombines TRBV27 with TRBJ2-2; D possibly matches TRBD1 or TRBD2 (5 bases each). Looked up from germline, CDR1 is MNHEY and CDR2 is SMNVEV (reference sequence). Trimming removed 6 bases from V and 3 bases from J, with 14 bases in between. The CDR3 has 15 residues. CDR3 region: CASSLGPFYTGELFF. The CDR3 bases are TGTGCCAGCAGCCTGGGACCTTTCTACACCGGGGAGCTGTTTTTT.

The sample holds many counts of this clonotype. This CDR3 is CASSWAPGTGELFF. The CDR3 DNA reads TGCGCCAGCAGCTGGGCACCCGGCACCGGGGAGCTGTTTTTT. The gene calls are TRBV5-1 and TRBJ2-2; D gene ambiguous. CDR3 length: 14 residues. The V gene lost 3 bases and the J gene lost 4 bases, with 10 bases spanning the gap. Germline V gives CDR1 SGHRS, CDR2 YFSETQ.

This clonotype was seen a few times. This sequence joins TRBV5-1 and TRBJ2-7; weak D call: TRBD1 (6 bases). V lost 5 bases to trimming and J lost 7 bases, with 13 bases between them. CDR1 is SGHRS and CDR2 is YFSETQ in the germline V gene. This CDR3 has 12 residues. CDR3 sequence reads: CASRGGHREQYF. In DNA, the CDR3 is TGCGCCAGCAGAGGGGGACACAGGGAGCAGTACTTC. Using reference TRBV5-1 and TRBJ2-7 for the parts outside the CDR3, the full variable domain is KAGVTQTPRYLIKTRGQQVTLSCSPISGHRSVSWYQQTPGQGLQFLFEYFSETQRNKGNFPGRFSGRQFSNSRSEMNVSTLELGDSALYLCASRGGHREQYFGPGTRLTVT.

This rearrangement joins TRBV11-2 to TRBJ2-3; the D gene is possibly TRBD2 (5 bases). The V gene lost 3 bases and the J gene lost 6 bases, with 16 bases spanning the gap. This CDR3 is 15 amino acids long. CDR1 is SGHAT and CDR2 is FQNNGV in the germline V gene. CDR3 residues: CASSFIRLSGDTQYF. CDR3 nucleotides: TGTGCCAGCAGCTTTATCCGCTTATCGGGGGATACGCAGTATTTT.

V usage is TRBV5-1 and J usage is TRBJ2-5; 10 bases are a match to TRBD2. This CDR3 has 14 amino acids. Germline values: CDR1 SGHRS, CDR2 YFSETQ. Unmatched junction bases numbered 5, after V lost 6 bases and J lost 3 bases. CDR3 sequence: CASKPGLAKETQYF. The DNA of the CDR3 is TGCGCCAGCAAACCGGGACTAGCGAAAGAGACCCAGTACTTC.

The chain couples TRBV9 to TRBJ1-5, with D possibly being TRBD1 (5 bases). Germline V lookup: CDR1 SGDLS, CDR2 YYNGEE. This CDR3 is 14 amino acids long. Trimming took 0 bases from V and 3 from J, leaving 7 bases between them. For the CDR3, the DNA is TGTGCCAGCAGCGTAGGCAGGGACAATCAGCCCCAGCATTTT. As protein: CASSVGRDNQPQHF.

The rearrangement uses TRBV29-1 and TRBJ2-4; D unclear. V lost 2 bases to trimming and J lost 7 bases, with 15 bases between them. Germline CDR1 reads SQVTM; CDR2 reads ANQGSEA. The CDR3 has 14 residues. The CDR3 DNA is TGCAGCGTTGAATCCGGTCAGGCGTCGAACATTCAGTACTTC. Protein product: CSVESGQASNIQYF.

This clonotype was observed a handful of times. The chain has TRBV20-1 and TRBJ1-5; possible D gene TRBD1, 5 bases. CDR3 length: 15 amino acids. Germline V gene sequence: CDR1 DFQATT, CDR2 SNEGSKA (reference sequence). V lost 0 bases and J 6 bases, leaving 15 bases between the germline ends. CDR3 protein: CSARDRGGVGQPQHF. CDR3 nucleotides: TGCAGTGCTAGAGATCGAGGAGGGGTCGGTCAGCCCCAGCATTTT.

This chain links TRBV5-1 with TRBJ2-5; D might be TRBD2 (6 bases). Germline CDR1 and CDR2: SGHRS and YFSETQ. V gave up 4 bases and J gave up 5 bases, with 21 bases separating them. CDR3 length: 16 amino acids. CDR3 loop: CASSLAGTAGRETQYF. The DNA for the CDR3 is TGCGCCAGCAGCCTGGCGGGGACCGCGGGGCGGGAGACCCAGTACTTC.

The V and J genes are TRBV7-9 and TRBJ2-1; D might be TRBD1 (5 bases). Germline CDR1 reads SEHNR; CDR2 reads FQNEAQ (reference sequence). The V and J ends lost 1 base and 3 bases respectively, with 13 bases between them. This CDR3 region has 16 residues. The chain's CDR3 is CASSLDGPGIYNEQFF. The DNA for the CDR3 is TGTGCCAGCAGCTTAGACGGCCCAGGGATCTACAATGAGCAGTTCTTC. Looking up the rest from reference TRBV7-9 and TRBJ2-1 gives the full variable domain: DTGVSQNPRHKITKRGQNVTFRCDPISEHNRLYWYRQTLGQGPEFLTYFQNEAQLEKSRLLSDRFSAERPKGSFSTLEIQRTEQGDSAMYLCASSLDGPGIYNEQFFGPGTRLTVL.